Listed below are T cell receptor beta chains from one sample, sequenced in a study of response to subunit inactivated influenza vaccine. TCRdb passed the RT-PCR reads through MiXCR, listing each CDR3 protein once. Of about 780,000 distinct CDR3 sequences in the sample, approximately 18% are singletons; the top ten hold about 11%. The specimen comprised PBMCs from blood, sampled less than 6 days after vaccination. The receptors derive from a man aged 45 to 65 who received an inactivated influenza vaccine. Both conserved end residues are part of each CDR3. Each record gives: V gene, D gene, clone size, J gene, CDR3 DNA, CDR3 protein. The D gene is left open where the match is weak. Size is stated for part of the rows, as once, few or many counts, or as a class when the clone is expanded.

TRBV7-9	-	-	TRBJ2-2	TGTGCCAGCAGCGCGAAAAACAGGGTCGGGAACACCGGGGAGCTGTTTTTT	CASSAKNRVGNTGELFF
TRBV11-1	-	-	TRBJ1-6	TGTGCCAGCAGCCCCGGCGAACGGGGAAGCTCCTATAATTCACCCCTCCACTTT	CASSPGERGSSYNSPLHF
TRBV6-2/TRBV6-3	-	-	TRBJ1-2	TGTGCCAGCAGTTACACCGAGATACCCGCCCCGGGCTATGGCTACACCTTC	CASSYTEIPAPGYGYTF
TRBV7-9	TRBD2	-	TRBJ2-5	TGTGCCAGCAGCCCCCCCGGGACTAGCTGGGAGACCCAGTACTTC	CASSPPGTSWETQYF
TRBV20-1	TRBD2	-	TRBJ2-1	TGCTGTGCTAAACGACCGCTAGCGGGAGTCTATGAGCAGTTCTTC	CCAKRPLAGVYEQFF
TRBV20-1	-	-	TRBJ2-6	TGCAGTGCTAGTAGGAGTAGGACGGCCCGGTCTGGGGCCAACGTCCTGACTTTC	CSASRSRTARSGANVLTF
TRBV15	TRBD1	-	TRBJ2-5	TGTGCCACCAGCGCAGGACAGGGGGTTTTCCAGTTTCAAGAGACCCAGTACTTC	CATSAGQGVFQFQETQYF
TRBV7-9	-	-	TRBJ2-3	TGTGCCAGCAGCTTCCCCCTCCTCAGGGATACGCAGTATTTT	CASSFPLLRDTQYF
TRBV29-1	-	-	TRBJ2-1	TGCAGCGTTAACCTCAATGAGCAGTTCTTC	CSVNLNEQFF
TRBV6-5	-	few	TRBJ2-1	TGTGCCAGCAGTTATATGGCCGGAAATGAGCAGTTCTTC	CASSYMAGNEQFF
TRBV7-2	TRBD1	-	TRBJ2-1	TGTGCCAGCGGGACAGGCCTATACAATGAGCAGTTCTTC	CASGTGLYNEQFF
TRBV9	TRBD2	few	TRBJ2-1	TGTGCCAGCAGCTACCAGACTAGCGGAGATGAGCAGTTCTTC	CASSYQTSGDEQFF
TRBV6-5	-	few	TRBJ2-5	TGTGCCAGCAGTTACTCGAATTTCGTTTTGACTAGGGTCCAAGAGACCCAGTACTTC	CASSYSNFVLTRVQETQYF